One sample yielded the 3 T cell receptor beta chains listed below, sequenced in a study of blood T cell repertoires in COVID-19. Assay: immunoSEQ multiplex PCR; the TCRdb copy retains only in-frame clones and omits some. The table includes around 160,000 clones, roughly four fifths detected once. The sequenced sample was peripheral blood. The receptors derive from a human donor with acute or convalescent COVID-19. The donor label of this sample is uncertain.

The V gene is TRBV12-3 or TRBV12-4, the J gene TRBJ1-5; D is unresolved. The CDR3 is 13 amino acids. Trimming pared 3 bases from V and 8 bases from J, leaving 11 bases between. The CDR3 coding sequence is TGTGCCAGCAGTTTCGACCCTAGCAAGCCCCAGCATTTT. Its translation is CASSFDPSKPQHF.

The V gene is TRBV6-5, the J gene TRBJ1-6, with D possibly being TRBD1 (5 bases). Germline assignment: CDR1 MNHEY and CDR2 SVGAGI. Trimming took off 7 bases at V and 9 bases at J, with 19 bases between the two ends. This CDR3 contains 15 residues. Written as DNA, the CDR3 is TGTGCCAGCAACCCCCCGGGGGGAAAGAGTTCACCCCTCCACTTT. As protein: CASNPPGGKSSPLHF.

This clone was counted a single time. The V call is TRBV30, the J call TRBJ1-6; no reliable D call. V was cut by 0 bases and J by 9 bases, with 12 bases left in between. Germline CDR1 and CDR2: GTSNPN and SVGIG (reference sequence). This CDR3 has 14 amino acids. Here the CDR3 DNA reads TGTGCCTGGAGTGTAGGAGGGCCGGGTTCACCCCTCCACTTT. It codes for CAWSVGGPGSPLHF. Full variable domain (remainder filled in from reference TRBV30 and TRBJ1-6): SQTIHQWPATLVQPVGSPLSLECTVEGTSNPNLYWYRQAAGRGLQLLFYSVGIGQISSEVPQNLSASRPQDRQFILSSKKLLLSDSGFYLCAWSVGGPGSPLHFGNGTRLTVT.